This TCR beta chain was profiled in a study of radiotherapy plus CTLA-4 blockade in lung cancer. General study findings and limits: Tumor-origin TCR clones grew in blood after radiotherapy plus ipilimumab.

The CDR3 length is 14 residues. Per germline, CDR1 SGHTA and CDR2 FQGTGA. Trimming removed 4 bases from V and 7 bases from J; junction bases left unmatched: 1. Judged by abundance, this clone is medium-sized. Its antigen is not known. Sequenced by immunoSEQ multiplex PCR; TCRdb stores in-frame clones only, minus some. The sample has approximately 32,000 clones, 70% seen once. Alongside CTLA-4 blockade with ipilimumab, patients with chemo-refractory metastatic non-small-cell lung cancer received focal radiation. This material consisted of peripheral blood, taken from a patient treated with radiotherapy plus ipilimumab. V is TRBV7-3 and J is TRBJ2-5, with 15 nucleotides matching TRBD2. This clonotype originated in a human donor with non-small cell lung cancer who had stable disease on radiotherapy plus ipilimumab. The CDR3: CASSSGLAGGTQYF. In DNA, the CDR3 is TGTGCCAGCAGCTCGGGACTAGCGGGAGGGACCCAGTACTTC. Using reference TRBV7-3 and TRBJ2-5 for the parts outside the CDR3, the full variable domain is GAGVSQTPSNKVTEKGKYVELRCDPISGHTALYWYRQSLGQGPEFLIYFQGTGAADDSGLPNDRFFAVRPEGSVSTLKIQRTERGDSAVYLCASSSGLAGGTQYFGPGTRLLVL.